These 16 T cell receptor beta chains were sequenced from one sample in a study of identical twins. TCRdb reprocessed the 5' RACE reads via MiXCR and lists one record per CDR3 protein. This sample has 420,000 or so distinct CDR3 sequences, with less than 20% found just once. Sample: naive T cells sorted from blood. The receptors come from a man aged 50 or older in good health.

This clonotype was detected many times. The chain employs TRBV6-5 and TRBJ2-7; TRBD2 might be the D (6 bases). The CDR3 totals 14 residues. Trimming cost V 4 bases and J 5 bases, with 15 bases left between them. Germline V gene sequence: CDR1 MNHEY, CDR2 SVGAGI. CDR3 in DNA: TGTGCCAGCAGTTCCGACTTCTGGGGGGACGAGCAGTACTTC. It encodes CASSSDFWGDEQYF.

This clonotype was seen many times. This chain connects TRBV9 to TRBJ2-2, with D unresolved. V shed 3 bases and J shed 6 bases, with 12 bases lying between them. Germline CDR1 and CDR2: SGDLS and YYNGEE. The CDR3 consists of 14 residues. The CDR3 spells CASSARPQAGELFF. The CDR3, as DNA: TGTGCCAGCAGCGCTAGACCTCAAGCCGGGGAGCTGTTTTTT.

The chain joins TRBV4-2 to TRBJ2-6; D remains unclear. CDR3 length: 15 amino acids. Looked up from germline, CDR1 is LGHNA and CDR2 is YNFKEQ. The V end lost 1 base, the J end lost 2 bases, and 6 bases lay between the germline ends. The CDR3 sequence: CASSQVVAGANVLTF. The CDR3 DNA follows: TGTGCCAGCAGCCAAGTAGTTGCTGGGGCCAACGTCCTGACTTTC.

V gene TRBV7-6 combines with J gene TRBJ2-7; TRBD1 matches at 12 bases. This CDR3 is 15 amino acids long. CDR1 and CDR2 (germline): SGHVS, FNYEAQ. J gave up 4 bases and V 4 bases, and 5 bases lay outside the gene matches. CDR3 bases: TGTGCCAGCAGCTCGGGACAGGGGGCTGCGTACGAGCAGTACTTC. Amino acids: CASSSGQGAAYEQYF. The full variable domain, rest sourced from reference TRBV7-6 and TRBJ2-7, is GAGVSQSPRYKVTKRGQDVALRCDPISGHVSLYWYRQALGQGPEFLTYFNYEAQQDKSGLPNDRFSAERPEGSISTLTIQRTEQRDSAMYRCASSSGQGAAYEQYFGPGTRLTVT.

The CDR3 loop reads CASSVVATPRDGYTF. The CDR3 DNA is TGTGCCAGCAGCGTAGTTGCCACGCCTAGGGATGGCTACACCTTC. The rearrangement links TRBV9 to TRBJ1-2; no clear D. Looked up from germline, CDR1 is SGDLS and CDR2 is YYNGEE. V gave up 0 bases and J gave up 6 bases, with 15 bases separating them. This CDR3 is 15 amino acids long.

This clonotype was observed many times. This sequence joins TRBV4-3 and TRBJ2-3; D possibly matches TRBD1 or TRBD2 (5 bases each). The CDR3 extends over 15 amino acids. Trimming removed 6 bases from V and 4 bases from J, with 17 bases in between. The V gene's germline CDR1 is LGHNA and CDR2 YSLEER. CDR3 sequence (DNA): TGCGCCAGCAGTCAGCTGACAGAGGGTGCAGATACGCAGTATTTT. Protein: CASSQLTEGADTQYF.

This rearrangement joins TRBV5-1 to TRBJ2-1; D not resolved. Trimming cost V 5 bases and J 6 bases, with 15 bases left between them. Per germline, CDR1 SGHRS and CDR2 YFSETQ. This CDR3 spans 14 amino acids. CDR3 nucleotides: TGCGCCAGCAGTCCTAAATCAGTGGCCAATGAGCAGTTCTTC. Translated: CASSPKSVANEQFF.

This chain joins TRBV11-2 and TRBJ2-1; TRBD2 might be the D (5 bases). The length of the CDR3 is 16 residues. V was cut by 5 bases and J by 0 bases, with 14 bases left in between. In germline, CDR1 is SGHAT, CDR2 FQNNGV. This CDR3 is CASSPIIGSSYNEQFF. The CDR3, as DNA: TGTGCCAGCAGCCCGATTATTGGGAGCTCCTACAATGAGCAGTTCTTC.

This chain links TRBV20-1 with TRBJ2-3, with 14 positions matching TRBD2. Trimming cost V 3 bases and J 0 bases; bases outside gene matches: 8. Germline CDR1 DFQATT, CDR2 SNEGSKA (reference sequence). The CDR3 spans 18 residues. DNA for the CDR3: TGCAGTGCTAGGGGTGGGACTAGCGGGAGAAGGAGCACAGATACGCAGTATTTT. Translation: CSARGGTSGRRSTDTQYF.

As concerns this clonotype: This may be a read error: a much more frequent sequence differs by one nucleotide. Here the CDR3 reads CASSFGGTETQYF. CDR3 DNA: TGTGCCAGCAGCTTCGGGGGAACAGAGACCCAGTACTTC. V and J are TRBV25-1 and TRBJ2-5; possible D gene TRBD2, 6 bases. Germline V gene data show CDR1 as MGHDK and CDR2 as SYGVNS. The CDR3 is 13 amino acids. V was shortened by 6 bases and J by 4 bases, with 12 bases between the two germline ends.

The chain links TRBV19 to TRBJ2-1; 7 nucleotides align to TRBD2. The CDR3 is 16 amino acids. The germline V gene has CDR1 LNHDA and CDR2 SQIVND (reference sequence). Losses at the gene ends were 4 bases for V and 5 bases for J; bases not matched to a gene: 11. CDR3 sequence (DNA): TGTGCCAGTAGTACCCTCGGCGGGAGACCCCACAATGAGCAGTTCTTC. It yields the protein CASSTLGGRPHNEQFF.

The DNA for the CDR3 is TGCAGCCCCGGGACTCCGGGGGAGACCCAGTACTTC. Encoded protein: CSPGTPGETQYF. V is TRBV20-1 and J is TRBJ2-5; tentatively, D is TRBD2 (6 bases). Germline assignment: CDR1 DFQATT and CDR2 SNEGSKA (reference sequence). The CDR3 is 12 residues long.

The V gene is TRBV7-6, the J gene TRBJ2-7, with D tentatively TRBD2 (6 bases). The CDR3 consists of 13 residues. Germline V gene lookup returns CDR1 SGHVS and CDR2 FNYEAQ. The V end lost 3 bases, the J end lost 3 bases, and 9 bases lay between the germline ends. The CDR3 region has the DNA TGTGCCAGCAGCTTCGGGGGAGACTACGAGCAGTACTTC. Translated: CASSFGGDYEQYF.

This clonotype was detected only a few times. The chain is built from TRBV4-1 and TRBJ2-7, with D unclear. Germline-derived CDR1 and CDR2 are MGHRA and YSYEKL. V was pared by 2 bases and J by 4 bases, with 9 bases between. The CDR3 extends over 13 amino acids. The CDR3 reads CASSQWEKYEQYF. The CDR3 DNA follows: TGCGCCAGCAGCCAATGGGAAAAGTACGAGCAGTACTTC.

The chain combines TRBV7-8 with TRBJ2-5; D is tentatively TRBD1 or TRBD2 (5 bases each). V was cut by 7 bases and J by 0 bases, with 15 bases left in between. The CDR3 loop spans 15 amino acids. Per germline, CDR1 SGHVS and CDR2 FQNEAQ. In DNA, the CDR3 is TGTGCCAGCAACTCGGGACCCTTGTACCAAGAGACCCAGTACTTC. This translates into CASNSGPLYQETQYF.

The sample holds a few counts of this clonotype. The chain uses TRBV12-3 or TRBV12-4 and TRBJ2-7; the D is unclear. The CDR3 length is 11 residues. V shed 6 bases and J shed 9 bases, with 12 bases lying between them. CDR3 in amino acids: CASSSSFWQYF. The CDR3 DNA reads TGTGCCAGCAGCAGTTCCTTCTGGCAGTACTTC.